One sample yielded the 21 T cell receptor beta chains listed below, sequenced in a study of T cell responses to AZD1222 COVID-19 vaccine. Clones were read by immunoSEQ multiplex PCR, and TCRdb kept only the in-frame ones, dropping some. The sample carries about 180,000 clones, 88% recorded once. Specimen: peripheral blood, collected 28 days after the second AZD1222 dose. The receptors come from an adult who received the AZD1222 COVID-19 vaccine.

The V call is TRBV6-6, the J call TRBJ1-5; the match to TRBD1 covers 9 bases. This CDR3 has 15 amino acids. Germline loops: CDR1 MNHNY, CDR2 SVGAGI (reference sequence). J gave up 6 bases and V 4 bases, and 7 bases lay outside the gene matches. As DNA, the CDR3 is TGTGCCAGCAGTTTCCCACAGGGGGCGGCTCAGCCCCAGCATTTT. This gives the protein CASSFPQGAAQPQHF.

Turning to this clone: At one end the junction does not follow the germline gene, possibly because of a read error. The V and J genes are TRBV14 and TRBJ1-2; D is undetermined. Germline lookup yields CDR1 SGHDN and CDR2 FVKESK. This CDR3 is 13 amino acids long. The CDR3 nucleotides read TGTGCCGGCAGCCAAATAGCGGGCTATGGCTACACCTTC. Translating gives CAGSQIAGYGYTF.

Notes on this clone: This sample also contains other DNA sequences that code for the same CDR3. The J gene is TRBJ1-5, the V gene TRBV5-1; TRBD1 aligns across 10 bases. This CDR3 is 14 amino acids long. With V trimmed by 3 bases and J by 4 bases, 1 base remained unmatched. Germline V lookup: CDR1 SGHRS, CDR2 YFSETQ. The CDR3 is CASSWTGGNQPQHF. The CDR3 DNA is TGCGCCAGCAGCTGGACAGGGGGGAATCAGCCCCAGCATTTT.

V usage is TRBV3-1 (or the pseudogene TRBV3-2) and J usage is TRBJ2-5; D remains unclear. Germline V lookup: CDR1 LGHDT, CDR2 YNNKEL (reference sequence). This CDR3 spans 12 amino acids. V was trimmed by 4 bases and J by 1 base, leaving 4 bases between them. CDR3 residues: CASSPRQETQYF. The CDR3, as DNA: TGTGCCAGCAGCCCTCGCCAAGAGACCCAGTACTTC.

This chain links TRBV28 with TRBJ1-1; 7 positions agree with TRBD1. This CDR3 contains 15 residues. From germline, CDR1 is MDHEN and CDR2 SYDVKM. J lost 0 bases, V lost 2 bases, and 3 bases had no gene match. CDR3 coding DNA: TGTGCCAGCAGTTTAGACCAGGGGGTGAACACTGAAGCTTTCTTT. Translating gives CASSLDQGVNTEAFF.

This sequence joins TRBV30 and TRBJ2-6, with TRBD1 matching 11 bases. Germline values: CDR1 GTSNPN, CDR2 SVGIG (reference sequence). J lost 0 bases, V lost 0 bases, and 7 bases had no gene match. CDR3 length: 19 residues. The CDR3 DNA reads TGTGCCTGGAGTGTTGGGTGGGACAGGGGGATCTCTGGGGCCAACGTCCTGACTTTC. Translation: CAWSVGWDRGISGANVLTF.

This clone appeared a single time. CDR3 DNA: TGTGCCAGCTCACAGGCTCTCCCTACGGGGCTACACACAGATACGCAGTATTTT. As protein: CASSQALPTGLHTDTQYF. V usage is TRBV18 and J usage is TRBJ2-3; D may match TRBD1 or TRBD2 (5 bases each). Germline CDR1 KGHSH, CDR2 LQKENI. The CDR3 sequence is 18 residues long. V lost 4 bases and J lost 2, with 22 bases in between.

The chain is built from TRBV7-2 and TRBJ1-1; D is unclear. Trimming pared 5 bases from V and 7 bases from J, leaving 17 bases between. CDR1 and CDR2 from the germline V gene are SGHTA and FQGNSA. This CDR3 has 14 residues. CDR3: CASSPVGFVDEAFF. DNA of the CDR3: TGTGCCAGCAGCCCTGTCGGGTTTGTGGATGAAGCTTTCTTT. The whole variable domain, remainder taken from reference TRBV7-2 and TRBJ1-1, is GAGVSQSPSNKVTEKGKDVELRCDPISGHTALYWYRQSLGQGLEFLIYFQGNSAPDKSGLPSDRFSAERTGGSVSTLTIQRTQQEDSAVYLCASSPVGFVDEAFFGQGTRLTVV.

The chain carries TRBV7-9 and TRBJ2-7; no definite D call. The CDR3 length is 11 residues. The V gene's germline CDR1 is SEHNR and CDR2 FQNEAQ (reference sequence). V was clipped by 3 bases and J by 6 bases, with 6 bases between them. CDR3 in DNA: TGTGCCAGCAGCTTCCTCGTCGAGCAGTACTTC. Amino acid sequence: CASSFLVEQYF.

This rearrangement joins TRBV7-3 to TRBJ2-1, with 8 bases identical to TRBD2. The V and J ends lost 1 base and 7 bases, in that order; junction bases with no gene match: 6. CDR3 size: 15 residues. The germline V gene has CDR1 SGHTA and CDR2 FQGTGA. The CDR3 DNA reads as TGTGCCAGCAGCTTAAGCGGGGGGCCATCAAATGAGCAGTTCTTC. This encodes CASSLSGGPSNEQFF.

This chain joins TRBV6-1 and TRBJ1-2, with 8 bases matching TRBD1. The CDR3 runs 13 residues. Germline V gene sequence: CDR1 MNHNS, CDR2 SASEGT. With 3 bases clipped from V and 8 bases from J, the junction kept 5 bases outside the gene matches. For the CDR3, the DNA is TGTGCCAGCAGTGAGGACAGGGTCGGGGGCTACACCTTC. Amino acids: CASSEDRVGGYTF.

This rearrangement joins TRBV5-1 to TRBJ2-5; D unclear. CDR1 and CDR2 from the germline V gene are SGHRS and YFSETQ. The CDR3 is 13 amino acids. V lost 2 bases, J lost 1 base, and 6 bases lay in between. The CDR3 DNA reads TGCGCCAGCAGCTTAATAAGCCAAGAGACCCAGTACTTC. This gives the protein CASSLISQETQYF.

This clone was counted a single time. The V call is TRBV15, the J call TRBJ1-1; D not resolved. Germline V gene data show CDR1 as LNHNV and CDR2 as YYDKDF (reference sequence). The CDR3 loop spans 15 amino acids. V was cut by 0 bases and J by 1 base, with 9 bases left in between. The CDR3 DNA reads TGTGCCACCAGCAGAGATGTACTTCCGAACACTGAAGCTTTCTTT. It yields the protein CATSRDVLPNTEAFF.

V and J are TRBV6-2 or TRBV6-3 and TRBJ2-1; 8 bases are shared with TRBD1. The length of the CDR3 is 15 residues. V shed 5 bases and J 9 bases; nucleotides not matched to a gene: 12. Germline CDR1 is MNHEY and CDR2 is SVGEGT. The CDR3 sequence: CASSDGQGELAEQFF. The CDR3 DNA follows: TGTGCCAGCAGTGATGGACAGGGTGAACTTGCTGAGCAGTTCTTC.

V is TRBV5-8 and J is TRBJ2-5; D possibly corresponds to TRBD2 (5 bases). Trimming took off 1 base at V and 2 bases at J, with 9 bases between the two ends. CDR1 is SGHTS and CDR2 is YDEGEE in the germline V gene. The CDR3 covers 14 residues. The CDR3 DNA reads TGTGCCAGCAGCTTGCGCCCGGGACAAGAGACCCAGTACTTC. The encoded protein is CASSLRPGQETQYF. The full variable domain, rest sourced from reference TRBV5-8 and TRBJ2-5, is EAGVTQSPTHLIKTRGQQATLRCSPISGHTSVYWYQQALGLGLQFLLWYDEGEERNRGNFPPRFSGRQFPNYSSELNVNALELEDSALYLCASSLRPGQETQYFGPGTRLLVL.

The chain uses TRBV5-6 and TRBJ2-1; maybe TRBD1 (6 bases). The CDR3 runs 17 residues. Trimming removed 5 bases at V and 12 bases at J, with 30 bases between. CDR1 is SGHDT and CDR2 is YYEEEE in the germline V gene. CDR3 residues: CASSLGRGPYLGKGQFF. Here the CDR3 DNA reads TGTGCCAGCAGTCTGGGCAGGGGCCCTTATTTAGGGAAGGGGCAGTTCTTC.

This chain connects TRBV10-2 to TRBJ2-7, with 7 bases matching TRBD1. Germline trimming cut 4 bases from V and 5 bases from J; bases unmatched to any gene: 5. The CDR3 runs 13 residues. Germline V gives CDR1 WSHSY, CDR2 SAAADI. CDR3 in DNA: TGCGCCAGCAGTGGTGACAGGGTAAACGAGCAGTACTTC. Amino acids: CASSGDRVNEQYF.

The chain employs TRBV9 and TRBJ2-3; no clear D gene. From germline, CDR1 is SGDLS and CDR2 YYNGEE. The CDR3 consists of 13 residues. V was cut by 6 bases and J by 0 bases, with 8 bases left in between. The CDR3 loop is CASNLDSTDTQYF. The DNA of the CDR3 is TGTGCCAGCAACCTGGATAGCACAGATACGCAGTATTTT.

V is TRBV28 and J is TRBJ2-5; 7 nucleotides agree with TRBD1. This CDR3 has 13 residues. The germline gives CDR1 MDHEN, CDR2 SYDVKM. Trimming removed 2 bases from V and 5 bases from J; junction bases left unmatched: 2. The CDR3 DNA reads TGTGCCAGCAGTTTAAGGGGGCACGAGACCCAGTACTTC. Its protein product is CASSLRGHETQYF.

The chain uses TRBV19 and TRBJ2-5, with 8 bases that match TRBD2. CDR3 length equals 17 residues. CDR1 LNHDA and CDR2 SQIVND come from the germline V gene (reference sequence). The V and J ends lost 5 bases and 2 bases, in that order; junction bases with no gene match: 13. The CDR3 region is CASSPGRSGGTQETQYF. CDR3 coding DNA: TGTGCCAGTAGTCCTGGAAGGAGCGGGGGAACACAAGAGACCCAGTACTTC.

CDR3 in DNA: TGTGCCACCGGGGGGCAAGAGACCCAGTACTTC. This encodes CATGGQETQYF. The rearrangement uses TRBV10-3 and TRBJ2-5, with 7 bases matching TRBD2. Unmatched junction bases numbered 1, after V lost 10 bases and J lost 2 bases. Germline CDR1 and CDR2: ENHRY and SYGVKD. The CDR3 is 11 residues long.